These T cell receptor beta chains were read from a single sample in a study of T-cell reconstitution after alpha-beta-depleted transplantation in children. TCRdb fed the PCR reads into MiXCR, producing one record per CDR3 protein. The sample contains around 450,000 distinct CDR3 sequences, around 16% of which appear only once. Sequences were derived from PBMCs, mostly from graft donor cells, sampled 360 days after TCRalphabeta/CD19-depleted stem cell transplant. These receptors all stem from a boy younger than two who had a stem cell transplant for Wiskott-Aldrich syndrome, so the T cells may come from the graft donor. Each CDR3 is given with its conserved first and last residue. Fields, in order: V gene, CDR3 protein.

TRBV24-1,CATSDPRASYNEQFF
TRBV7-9,CASSSRLAETPNEQFF
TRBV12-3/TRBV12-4,CASSSYPPNYPEAFF
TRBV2,CASSEDRKTQYF
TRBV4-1,CASSQVWLAYGYTF
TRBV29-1,CSGAGTGGQETQYF
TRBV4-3,CASSQDPGLAGYNEQFF
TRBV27,CASSLSNGNWFNEQFF
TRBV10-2,CASSEATYPTDTQYF
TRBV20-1,CSARDLASGSTDTQYF
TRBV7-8,CASSSIAGGYNEQFF
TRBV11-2,CASSLLPTGTGELFF
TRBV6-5,CASRYRGHQETQYF
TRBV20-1,CSATRAVLSTDTQYF
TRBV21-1,CASMGTGGPYGYTF
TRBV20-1,CSANLETQYF
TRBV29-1,CSVEDVWEKNNEQFF
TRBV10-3,CAISESGTEGIQYF
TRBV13,CASRRRTVYNEQFF
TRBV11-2,CASSPSGIRFSYEQYF
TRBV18,CASSPPEGGPQHF
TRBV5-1,CASSLLATGNEQFF
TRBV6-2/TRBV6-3,CASSYPGHHYEQYF
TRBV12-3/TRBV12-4,CASSLEQGRSNQPQHF
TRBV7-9,CASSLIDSGGYEQYF
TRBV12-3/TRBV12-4,CASSPTVNTEAFF